The clone carrying this T cell receptor beta chain was seen repeatedly, ten times or more. Its antigen is unidentified. Amplification of TCR beta CDR3 regions used RNA as the template. TCR CDR3 regions were first amplified by RT-PCR with HTBI primers. TCRdb ran MiXCR on the multiplex PCR reads and lists one entry per CDR3 protein. Of about 210,000 distinct CDR3 sequences in the sample, roughly 15% are singletons; the top ten hold 50%. This specimen comes from a study of T cells in Graves' hyperthyroidism and ophthalmopathy. Study-wide results and limits: Blood samples included most of the expanded thyroid clonotypes exceeding 0.001.

Patients were excluded because of uncontrolled infection, other autoimmune disease, pregnancy or lactation. The PBMCs were taken from approximately 9 ml of fresh peripheral blood. The sequenced sample was blood. This receptor was taken from a man aged 50-60 years with Graves' hyperthyroidism.

The CDR3 here is CASSLGLHEQYF. The CDR3 DNA follows: TGTGCCAGCAGTCTGGGCCTTCACGAGCAGTACTTC. V gene TRBV12-3 or TRBV12-4 combines with J gene TRBJ2-7; D is uncertain. The CDR3 has 12 amino acids. V lost 5 bases and J lost 5, with 10 bases in between.